This paragraph covers one TCR beta chain sequence. One entry per CDR3 protein results from TCRdb running MiXCR on the 5' RACE reads. The sample yields some 250,000 distinct CDR3 sequences, approximately 7.1% seen once. The data stem from a study of identical twins. The V segment lost 1 base and the J segment 2 bases; nucleotides outside the gene matches: 9. This CDR3 contains 16 residues. Looked up from germline, CDR1 is SQVTM and CDR2 is ANQGSEA. These records were also assigned to another study, of T cells expressing NK-cell markers. That study adds: With respect to HCMV, seven of the eight sequenced donors were seropositive, and one was seronegative. Unclear, still, was the HCMV specificity of the expanded NKG2C+ T cell clones.

Sequencing input: CD8+ T cells sorted from blood. The clonotype was recovered from a woman aged 18-35 years in good health. The chain couples TRBV29-1 to TRBJ2-7, with 9 bases matching TRBD2. The CDR3, as DNA: TGCAGCGTTGAAGGGGGAGAGCGGGAGGTGCCCTACGAGCAGTACTTC. Its translation is CSVEGGEREVPYEQYF.